This TCR beta chain came from a study of shared clonotypes between healthy human individuals (dated by TCRdb to the early 2020s). For the wider study: Two women and a few men aged 18 to 49 years were included in the cohort. For each donor, CD4 naive and CD4 memory were each run on three plates, CD8 naive on two plates, and CD8 memory on one plate. The study deeply sequenced blood TCR repertoires of about 5 healthy adults to estimate repertoire size and the extent of clonotype sharing between individuals. To increase sequencing depth and limit assay-specific biases, different laboratories used diverse techniques to prepare libraries and sequence TCR repertoires. Each donor's leukapheresis produced roughly between roughly 0.85 and 9.5 billion PBMCs. The research as a whole found: Across a few donors, roughly 5% of naive CD4, around 3.3% of naive CD8, 2.3% of memory CD4, and 0.4% of memory CD8 clonotypes were shared. Compared with non-shared clonotypes, the clonotypes found in all four sorted-subset donors had higher generation probabilities. Based on pairwise subsampling, the degree of clonotype sharing among donors was expected to be affected by sequencing depth. Rarefaction of sorted-subset datasets indicated incomplete sequencing despite the large sequencing depth. Sampling was restricted to blood, and TCR repertoires in tissues likely differ from the TCR repertoires found in blood. Because the study included a small number of donors, the genetic and exposure-history diversity represented was limited. Naive subsets generally had larger estimated clonotype richness than memory subsets.

The CDR3 sequence holds 12 residues, the cysteine and phenylalanine included. Just CDR3 DNA is preserved here, 36 bases in frame from base 1. V is pared back by 7 bases and J by 7 bases, with 12 bases lying between the germline termini. CDR1 and CDR2, looked up from the germline V gene, are SGHRS and YFSETQ. CD8 naive samples were obtained by positive selection for CCR7 among CD45RO-negative cells, yielding a CD45RA+CCR7+ population from which TemRA cells were excluded. Healthy HIV-negative adults with no recently reported acute infections or vaccinations were included as donors. Every donor was a Caucasian adult residing in Nashville, Tennessee, USA. Blood was obtained by leukapheresis, after which PBMCs were separated by Ficoll-Histopaque density gradient centrifugation and cryopreserved in liquid nitrogen vapor phase. Analytical flow cytometry was used to check the purity and quantity of each magnetically sorted T cell population. Genomic DNA was isolated from each sorted fraction and quantified by UV absorbance on a Nanodrop 2000c.

Using the deep immunoSEQ assay, TCR CDR3 regions were amplified from genomic DNA by multiplex PCR. For each cell subset, the extracted genomic DNA was distributed evenly across all wells of several immunoSEQ 96-well plates, and each plate served as one replicate. For sorted subsets, each replicate PCR was loaded with approximately 190 ng genomic DNA, equivalent to about 33,000 T cell genomes. The purified libraries were quantified using a Qubit 3.0 fluorometer, sized with a Bioanalyzer 2100, and then quantified again using the KAPA Library Quantification kit. Every immunoSEQ 96-well plate was sequenced on a dedicated single-read 150-cycle Illumina NextSeq 550 flow cell. On the authors' methods: Because only junctional sequences without quality scores were contained in the immunoSEQ output, filtering matching that applied to full-length reads could not be performed. To assign V/J genes and CDR3, sequences were annotated against IMGT germline references using PyIR, a Python wrapper for IgBLAST v1.9. Reads were removed for weak V/J assignments (E-value above 1e-6), missing CDR3, stop codons, out-of-frame junctions, or ambiguous translated residues. V3J clonotypes were defined by identical inferred V gene, J gene, and CDR3 amino acid sequence. The percentage overlap between two repertoires was calculated by dividing the number of shared unique clonotypes by the size of the smaller repertoire. Repertoire richness was assessed with RTK rarefaction, the Chao1 estimator, and Recon v2.1 estimates of unobserved clonotypes. OLGA was used to compute generation probabilities for all TCRbeta clonotypes that the gDNA method yielded from a handful of donors. Sourced from immuneACCESS, this table was stored by TCRdb with only in-frame sequences that have V and J called. A share of the clones is absent; for the studies checked, an unresolved V gene accounts for under half, and the remainder has no known explanation. V and J calls and clone size are as listed in that table; D and trimming were resolved from the DNA. The sample table holds over 2,000,000 clones, of which around 93% were seen once. Less than 2% of the sample lies in the top ten.

A note on this clone: Its antigen remains undetermined. No quality values exist for individual bases; no much larger clone is one base distant.

This receptor was taken from a man aged 18 to 35 in good health. Some clones in this sample may be carry-over from other donors' samples. The material sequenced was naive CD8+ T cells from PBMCs. What this sample's cell subset or site label stands for: CD45RA+CCR7+. The chain joins TRBV5-1 to TRBJ2-4, with an unclear D gene assignment. The nucleotide sequence reads as follows: TGCGCCAGCCGTCTCGAAGGGAACATTCAGTACTTC. This codes for CASRLEGNIQYF. Supplemented by the reference TRBV5-1 and TRBJ2-4 proteins around the CDR3, the complete variable domain is KAGVTQTPRYLIKTRGQQVTLSCSPISGHRSVSWYQQTPGQGLQFLFEYFSETQRNKGNFPGRFSGRQFSNSRSEMNVSTLELGDSALYLCASRLEGNIQYFGAGTRLSVL.